These 3 T cell receptor beta chains were sequenced from one sample in a study of long-term antiretroviral therapy in people with HIV. Runs used v3.0 of the immunoSEQ assay and were done at survey level. Assay used: immunoSEQ multiplex PCR; TCRdb lists only in-frame clones, some missing. The profile shows some 23,000 clones, about 92% of them singletons. The source material was unsorted PBMCs, sampled 7.6 years after starting antiretroviral therapy. The receptor source for this set is a woman in her thirties or forties with HIV.

The V and J genes are TRBV7-9 and TRBJ1-2; D uncertain. CDR1 SEHNR and CDR2 FQNEAQ come from the germline V gene (reference sequence). The CDR3 has 15 residues. Trimming removed 2 bases from V and 5 bases from J, with 15 bases in between. CDR3 in DNA: TGTGCCAGCAGCTTATCAAGAGAGACTTTGTATGGCTACACCTTC. It translates to CASSLSRETLYGYTF.

The J gene is TRBJ2-2, the V gene TRBV5-4; D gene unclear. The germline V gene has CDR1 SGHNT and CDR2 YYREEE (reference sequence). The CDR3 has 13 residues. Trimming cost V 4 bases and J 6 bases, with 10 bases left between them. CDR3 in DNA: TGTGCCAGCAGCCTCCTAGTGTCCGGGGAGCTGTTTTTT. Translated, it gives CASSLLVSGELFF.

The DNA for the CDR3 is TGTGCCAGCAGCCAAGATAGCGCTTACGACAATGAGCAGTTCTTC. Translation gives CASSQDSAYDNEQFF. The V gene is TRBV4-2, the J gene TRBJ2-1; weak D call: TRBD2 (5 bases). The CDR3 runs 15 residues. V lost 0 bases, J lost 5 bases, and 11 bases lay in between. Germline CDR1 LGHNA, CDR2 YNFKEQ.